This TCR beta chain was sequenced for a study of read filtering for tumor transcriptome and immune sequencing. Study in general: Revised staging placed under ten patients in R-ISS I, roughly 16 in II, 6 or 7 in III.

From around 440 ng of RNA, a library with molecular barcoded alpha/delta and beta/gamma adaptors was made. TCRdb re-analysed the reads in MiXCR, keeping a single row per CDR3 protein. The sample lists 35,000 to 40,000 distinct CDR3 sequences, roughly 15% occurring once. V was pared by 3 bases and J by 7 bases, with 4 bases of the junction left unmatched. Germline assignment: CDR1 KGHSH and CDR2 LQKENI. CDR3 size: 16 residues. The sample holds many counts of this clonotype. The chain uses TRBV18 and TRBJ2-1; 15 bases map to TRBD2. This receptor was identified in a donor aged 40 or over with multiple myeloma. Sequenced material: a population of CD138-negative cells sorted from bone marrow. The chain's CDR3 is CASSPGLAGGANEQFF. CDR3 bases: TGTGCCAGCTCACCGGGACTAGCGGGAGGTGCAAATGAGCAGTTCTTC. The whole variable domain, filled in from reference TRBV18 and TRBJ2-1, reads NAGVMQNPRHLVRRRGQEARLRCSPMKGHSHVYWYRQLPEEGLKFMVYLQKENIIDESGMPKERFSAEFPKEGPSILRIQQVVRGDSAAYFCASSPGLAGGANEQFFGPGTRLTVL.